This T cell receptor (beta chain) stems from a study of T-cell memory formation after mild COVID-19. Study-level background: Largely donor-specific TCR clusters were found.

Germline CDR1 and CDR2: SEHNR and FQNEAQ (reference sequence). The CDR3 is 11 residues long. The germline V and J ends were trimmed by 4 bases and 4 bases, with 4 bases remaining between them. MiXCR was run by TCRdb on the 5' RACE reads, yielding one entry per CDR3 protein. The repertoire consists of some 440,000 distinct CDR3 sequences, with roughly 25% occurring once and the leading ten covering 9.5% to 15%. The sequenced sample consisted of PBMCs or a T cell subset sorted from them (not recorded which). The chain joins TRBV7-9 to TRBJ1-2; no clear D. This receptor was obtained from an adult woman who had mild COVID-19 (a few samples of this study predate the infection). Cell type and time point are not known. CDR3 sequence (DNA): TGTGCCAGCAGCTCCATCTATGGCTACACCTTC. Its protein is CASSSIYGYTF.